This T cell receptor beta chain was profiled in a study of molecular identifiers for immune sequencing clone quantification. Findings of the study overall: Clones of above 20 RNA copies carried over 97% of effector molecules; in naive cells they carried under 1%. Barcode collisions between identical TCR molecules could shrink estimates of highly expanded clone sizes.

Germline-derived CDR1 and CDR2 are MGHRA and YSYEKL. This CDR3 has 15 amino acids. Germline trimming cut 0 bases from V and 6 bases from J; bases unmatched to any gene: 5. From around 18,000 to 910,000 sorted cells, naive CD8 libraries were generated with 10%, 30% or 50% RNA. The authors gated naive CD8 T cells as CD8+CD4-CCR7+CD45RA+ for sorting. TCRdb called the PCR reads again in MiXCR, with one record for every CDR3 protein. The sample lists some 66,000 distinct CDR3 sequences; over 15% were seen once. This clonotype was found many times. Its antigen is unidentified. The source is a human donor in good health. Some libraries in this study had Jurkat cell RNA spiked in. The chain combines TRBV4-1 with TRBJ2-1, with 7 positions matching TRBD2. The material sequenced was naive CD8+ T cells from blood, with Jurkat cell RNA spiked in. Subset specified: FACS-sorted CD8+CD4-CCR7+CD45RA+ naive T cells. The CDR3 protein is CASSQDGLGINEQFF. DNA of the CDR3: TGCGCCAGCAGCCAAGATGGACTAGGGATCAATGAGCAGTTCTTC.